A single sample gave rise to the 11 T cell receptor beta chains below, sequenced in a study of vaccination and CD4 T cells after COVID-19. The treatment here: roughly ten-day PBMC culture with coronavirus spike peptide pools or control peptides (ViraFEST assay). Gathered ahead of the COVID-19 pandemic (2011-2018) were the CD4+ T cells of the unexposed donor. Cultured CD4+ T cell DNA was sequenced using the Oncomine TCR Beta short-read assay. Scientists extracted genomic DNA from CD4+ T cells grown in culture. TCRdb re-called the PCR reads with MiXCR, one entry per CDR3 protein. This table has 7,000 to 9,500 distinct CDR3 sequences, 28% appearing once. These TCRs' antigens remain unknown. Input material: CD4+ T cells from blood, cultured in vitro. These receptors all come from a human donor in good health.

The chain carries TRBV7-8 and TRBJ2-1; D is ambiguous. The CDR3 contains 13 residues. Trimming stripped 5 bases from V and 8 bases from J, with 13 bases between. Germline CDR1 SGHVS, CDR2 FQNEAQ. The CDR3 coding sequence is TGTGCCAGCAGCCCGATCGTCCGCCATGAGCAGTTCTTC. It encodes CASSPIVRHEQFF. The whole variable domain, remainder taken from reference TRBV7-8 and TRBJ2-1, is GAGVSQSPRYKVAKRGQDVALRCDPISGHVSLFWYQQALGQGPEFLTYFQNEAQLDKSGLPSDRFFAERPEGSVSTLKIQRTQQEDSAVYLCASSPIVRHEQFFGPGTRLTVL.

The chain carries TRBV28 and TRBJ1-5; D is possibly TRBD1 (5 bases). CDR3 length: 12 residues. Germline V gives CDR1 MDHEN, CDR2 SYDVKM. V lost 10 bases and J lost 6, with 13 bases in between. The CDR3: CATGTRGQPQHF. Written as DNA, the CDR3 is TGTGCCACAGGAACGAGGGGTCAGCCCCAGCATTTT.

CDR3 DNA: TGTGCCAGCAGTGAACAGTGGCGGTATACGCAGTATTTT. This encodes CASSEQWRYTQYF. The rearrangement links TRBV2 to TRBJ2-3; D is unresolved. This CDR3 comprises 13 residues. Germline V gives CDR1 SNHLY, CDR2 FYNNEI. V lost 2 bases and J lost 7, with 10 bases in between.

The chain joins TRBV7-4 to TRBJ2-5, with 10 bases identical to TRBD2. V lost 5 bases and J lost 4; bases outside the gene matches: 13. This CDR3 is 17 amino acids long. Germline V gene lookup returns CDR1 SGHVT and CDR2 SQSDAQ. The CDR3 loop reads CASSASGSRLYRETQYF. The CDR3 DNA follows: TGTGCCAGCAGCGCTAGCGGGAGTAGGTTGTATAGAGAGACCCAGTACTTC.

The V call is TRBV9, the J call TRBJ1-1, with TRBD1 matching over 9 bases. With 4 bases clipped from V and 8 bases from J, the junction kept 6 bases outside the gene matches. Germline CDR1 and CDR2: SGDLS and YYNGEE. The CDR3 spans 13 residues. CDR3 residues: CASSPWTGVEAFF. CDR3 coding DNA: TGTGCCAGCAGCCCCTGGACAGGGGTCGAAGCTTTCTTT.

V gene TRBV5-4 combines with J gene TRBJ2-2; possibly TRBD1 for D (5 bases). Germline assignment: CDR1 SGHNT and CDR2 YYREEE (reference sequence). V lost 4 bases, J lost 5 bases, and 12 bases lay in between. The CDR3 is made up of 14 amino acids. The CDR3 reads CASSSRQFTGELFF. The CDR3 region has the DNA TGTGCCAGCAGCAGTAGACAGTTTACCGGGGAGCTGTTTTTT.

The rearrangement joins TRBV19 to TRBJ2-1; 10 bases line up with TRBD2. Per germline, CDR1 LNHDA and CDR2 SQIVND (reference sequence). This CDR3 region has 16 residues. V lost 5 bases and J lost 3; bases outside the gene matches: 7. In nucleotides, the CDR3 is TGTGCCAGTAGTCCTGCCGGGACTAGCGACTACAATGAGCAGTTCTTC. Translated: CASSPAGTSDYNEQFF.

This clonotype was counted a few times. This rearrangement joins TRBV29-1 to TRBJ1-2, with D uncertain. V gave up 4 bases and J gave up 4 bases, with 13 bases separating them. The V gene's germline CDR1 is SQVTM and CDR2 ANQGSEA. This CDR3 is 13 amino acids long. CDR3 nucleotides: TGCAGCGTTGCTCATTTGGCTGGCTATGGCTACACCTTC. The encoded protein is CSVAHLAGYGYTF.

The V call is TRBV30, the J call TRBJ2-3, with a weak D call TRBD2 (5 bases). V was clipped by 0 bases and J by 6 bases, with 13 bases between them. Germline V lookup: CDR1 GTSNPN, CDR2 SVGIG (reference sequence). The CDR3 length is 14 residues. This chain's CDR3 is CAWSVRRVSDTQYF. CDR3 nucleotides: TGTGCCTGGAGTGTACGGCGGGTCAGCGATACGCAGTATTTT.

The chain combines TRBV9 with TRBJ1-2, with TRBD1 identical over 9 bases. J gave up 5 bases and V 0 bases, and 2 bases lay outside the gene matches. Germline CDR1 SGDLS, CDR2 YYNGEE. The CDR3 length is 14 residues. CDR3 loop: CASSVGDRAYGYTF. Written as DNA, the CDR3 is TGTGCCAGCAGCGTAGGGGACAGGGCGTATGGCTACACCTTC.

The J gene is TRBJ2-7, the V gene TRBV27, with 8 bases identical to TRBD2. CDR1 and CDR2 from the germline V gene are MNHEY and SMNVEV (reference sequence). CDR3 size: 15 residues. Losses at the gene ends were 5 bases for V and 5 bases for J; bases not matched to a gene: 11. Written as DNA, the CDR3 is TGTGCCAGCAGTCCACTAGCGGCGGGGGAAAACGAGCAGTACTTC. Its translation is CASSPLAAGENEQYF.